The 20 T cell receptor beta chains given below trace back to one sample, sequenced in a study of shared clonotypes between healthy human individuals. Generated by immunoSEQ multiplex PCR, the TCRdb table keeps only in-frame clones and is missing some. The sample records hundreds of thousands of clones, 79% being singletons. Material: PBMCs. These receptors were obtained from a woman aged 40 to 50 in good health. Some clones in this sample may be carry-over from other donors' samples.

About this clone: The same CDR3 also results from other DNA sequences found in this sample. The chain uses TRBV9 and TRBJ2-5; the D gene is possibly TRBD2 (6 bases). Trimming took 0 bases from V and 5 from J, leaving 8 bases between them. Per the germline V gene, CDR1 is SGDLS and CDR2 is YYNGEE. The CDR3 has 13 amino acids. Written as DNA, the CDR3 is TGTGCCAGCAGCGTAGCAGGGAGGGAGACCCAGTACTTC. This encodes CASSVAGRETQYF.

The CDR3 loop is CASSVEWQGYEQYF. The CDR3 DNA is TGTGCCAGCAGCGTAGAGTGGCAGGGCTACGAGCAGTACTTC. J is TRBJ2-7 and V is TRBV9; tentative D call: TRBD1 (5 bases). V was trimmed by 0 bases and J by 3 bases, leaving 10 bases between them. The CDR3 is 14 residues long. Germline assignment: CDR1 SGDLS and CDR2 YYNGEE.

The chain is built from TRBV7-6 and TRBJ2-5; the D gene is possibly TRBD2 (6 bases). CDR1 and CDR2 (germline): SGHVS, FNYEAQ. The germline V and J ends were trimmed by 5 bases and 5 bases, with 18 bases remaining between them. The length of the CDR3 is 15 residues. Here the CDR3 DNA reads TGTGCCAGCAGCCCTGGGACTTTCGGTGGCGAGACCCAGTACTTC. This translates into CASSPGTFGGETQYF.

The V gene is TRBV4-3, the J gene TRBJ2-2; 11 bases agree with TRBD2. Germline CDR1 reads LGHNA; CDR2 reads YSLEER. The J segment lost 1 base and the V segment lost 4 bases, leaving 8 bases of the junction unmatched. The CDR3 has 18 residues. In DNA, the CDR3 is TGCGCCAGCAGCCCGTTTCGCCTAGCGGGAGGGAACACCGGGGAGCTGTTTTTT. Residues: CASSPFRLAGGNTGELFF.

This chain joins TRBV19 and TRBJ2-1; no clear D. Trimming removed 3 bases from V and 4 bases from J, with 10 bases in between. Looked up from germline, CDR1 is LNHDA and CDR2 is SQIVND (reference sequence). The CDR3 contains 14 residues. In DNA, the CDR3 is TGTGCCAGTAGTATCCAGAACAGTTACAATGAGCAGTTCTTC. Amino acid sequence: CASSIQNSYNEQFF.

The chain has TRBV5-5 and TRBJ2-7; TRBD1 is a possible D gene (5 bases). With 2 bases removed from V and 1 base from J, the gap between germline ends came to 13 bases. Germline loops: CDR1 SGHKS, CDR2 YYEKEE (reference sequence). The CDR3 sequence is 15 residues long. The CDR3 here is CASSFRSGLSYEQYF. DNA for the CDR3: TGTGCCAGCAGCTTTAGGTCAGGGTTGTCCTACGAGCAGTACTTC.

The chain employs TRBV10-3 and TRBJ2-4; possible D gene TRBD2, 6 bases. From germline, CDR1 is ENHRY and CDR2 SYGVKD. Trimming removed 5 bases from V and 1 base from J, with 12 bases in between. The CDR3 extends over 15 amino acids. The CDR3: CAISNTGGAKNIQYF. The CDR3 DNA reads TGTGCCATCAGTAATACCGGAGGGGCCAAAAACATTCAGTACTTC.

V usage is TRBV25-1 and J usage is TRBJ2-3; TRBD2 is a possible D gene (6 bases). Deletions cut 4 bases from V and 5 bases from J, with 7 bases between. The CDR3 spans 12 residues. CDR1 and CDR2 from the germline V gene are MGHDK and SYGVNS. CDR3 region: CASSGLGDTQYF. DNA for the CDR3: TGTGCCAGCAGTGGACTAGGAGATACGCAGTATTTT.

This clone appeared a single time. The J gene is TRBJ2-5, the V gene TRBV6-4; D unresolved. The J call may be wrong; the DNA end is better matched by TRBJ2-7. The germline V gene encodes CDR1 MRHNA and CDR2 SNTAGT. The CDR3 loop spans 10 amino acids. The CDR3 coding sequence is TGTGCCAGGAGGCGCTACGAGCAGTACTTC. It yields the protein CARRRYEQYF.

A few counts support this clone. This chain connects TRBV11-3 to TRBJ2-1, with D perhaps matching TRBD2 (5 bases). V lost 1 base and J 2 bases, leaving 15 bases between the germline ends. Per germline, CDR1 SGHNT and CDR2 YENEEA. The CDR3 is 17 residues long. Written as DNA, the CDR3 is TGTGCCAGCAGCTTAGGGGCAAGGGAGAAGACCTACAATGAGCAGTTCTTC. Its protein product is CASSLGAREKTYNEQFF.

This clone has only a few counts. This chain uses TRBV30 with TRBJ2-5, with a weak D call TRBD2 (6 bases). This CDR3 contains 14 residues. CDR1 and CDR2 (germline): GTSNPN, SVGIG (reference sequence). The V gene lost 2 bases and the J gene lost 1 base, with 11 bases spanning the gap. CDR3 region: CAWSTPGLQETQYF. The CDR3 coding sequence is TGTGCCTGGAGTACTCCGGGACTCCAAGAGACCCAGTACTTC. The full variable domain, completed using reference TRBV30 and TRBJ2-5, is SQTIHQWPATLVQPVGSPLSLECTVEGTSNPNLYWYRQAAGRGLQLLFYSVGIGQISSEVPQNLSASRPQDRQFILSSKKLLLSDSGFYLCAWSTPGLQETQYFGPGTRLLVL.

The chain links TRBV5-5 to TRBJ2-7; possibly TRBD2 for D (5 bases). The V gene's germline CDR1 is SGHKS and CDR2 YYEKEE (reference sequence). The CDR3 runs 17 residues. The V end was cut by 0 bases, the J end by 2 bases, with 18 bases between. CDR3 bases: TGTGCCAGCAGCTTGGCCGCGGACTCTCTATTTACCTACGAGCAGTACTTC. Protein product: CASSLAADSLFTYEQYF.

The J gene is TRBJ2-7, the V gene TRBV7-9, with 7 positions matching TRBD1. This CDR3 comprises 14 residues. V lost 5 bases to trimming and J lost 1 base; unmatched junction nucleotides: 5. Germline V CDR1 and CDR2: SEHNR, FQNEAQ (reference sequence). CDR3 in DNA: TGTGCCAGCAGCGGGACAGTTTCTTCCTACGAGCAGTACTTC. Protein sequence: CASSGTVSSYEQYF.

The rearrangement uses TRBV28 and TRBJ2-3; D tentatively fits TRBD1 or TRBD2 (6 bases each). Germline V gives CDR1 MDHEN, CDR2 SYDVKM. CDR3 length: 14 amino acids. V was trimmed by 5 bases and J by 5 bases, leaving 14 bases between them. CDR3 sequence reads: CASSGVGGEDTQYF. CDR3 DNA: TGTGCCAGCAGTGGGGTGGGGGGCGAAGATACGCAGTATTTT.

This clone came up a few times. Here the CDR3 reads CATGVGRGDTQYF. CDR3 nucleotide sequence: TGTGCCACGGGGGTAGGGAGGGGAGATACGCAGTATTTT. V and J are TRBV7-2 and TRBJ2-3; 7 bases match TRBD2. After removal of 10 bases from V and 5 bases from J, the junction contained 9 bases not matched to a gene. The CDR3 is made up of 13 amino acids. Germline V gives CDR1 SGHTA, CDR2 FQGNSA.

The CDR3: CASSLAGRDLRTFF. The CDR3 DNA is TGTGCCAGCAGCTTAGCGGGGAGGGACCTAAGGACTTTCTTT. The chain carries TRBV7-8 and TRBJ1-1; weak D call: TRBD1 (5 bases). This CDR3 region has 14 residues. Deletions cut 0 bases from V and 12 bases from J, with 17 bases between. Germline lookup yields CDR1 SGHVS and CDR2 FQNEAQ.

This chain connects TRBV2 to TRBJ2-5; possible D gene TRBD2, 5 bases. CDR3 length equals 15 residues. Per germline, CDR1 SNHLY and CDR2 FYNNEI. Trimming stripped 0 bases from V and 6 bases from J, with 14 bases between. The CDR3 DNA follows: TGTGCCAGCAGTGAAGCGCTCGGGGTCTTTAAGACCCAGTACTTC. Its translation: CASSEALGVFKTQYF.

The chain links TRBV6-4 to TRBJ2-2, with D tentatively TRBD1 (6 bases). V shed 6 bases and J shed 5 bases, with 16 bases lying between them. The CDR3 is 15 residues long. CDR1 and CDR2 from the germline V gene are MRHNA and SNTAGT. The CDR3 loop reads CASRQQGIGTGELFF. CDR3 sequence (DNA): TGTGCCAGCAGACAACAGGGAATAGGTACCGGGGAGCTGTTTTTT.

V and J are TRBV7-2 and TRBJ2-7; TRBD2 matches at 7 bases. V gave up 6 bases and J gave up 3 bases; unmatched junction bases: 14. Germline values: CDR1 SGHTA, CDR2 FQGNSA. The CDR3 runs to 16 residues. The CDR3 loop reads CASSLQGGGRIYEQYF. The CDR3 region has the DNA TGTGCCAGCAGTCTTCAAGGTGGCGGGAGAATCTACGAGCAGTACTTC.

This clone showed up just once. This sample includes further DNA sequences coding for the same CDR3. V usage is TRBV6-4 and J usage is TRBJ2-1; 8 bases are shared with TRBD1. CDR1 and CDR2 from the germline V gene are MRHNA and SNTAGT. The CDR3 has 14 amino acids. Trimming cost V 2 bases and J 6 bases; bases outside gene matches: 3. The CDR3 DNA reads as TGTGCCAGCAGTGACAGTACAGGGGGCAATGAGCAGTTCTTC. This sequence encodes CASSDSTGGNEQFF.